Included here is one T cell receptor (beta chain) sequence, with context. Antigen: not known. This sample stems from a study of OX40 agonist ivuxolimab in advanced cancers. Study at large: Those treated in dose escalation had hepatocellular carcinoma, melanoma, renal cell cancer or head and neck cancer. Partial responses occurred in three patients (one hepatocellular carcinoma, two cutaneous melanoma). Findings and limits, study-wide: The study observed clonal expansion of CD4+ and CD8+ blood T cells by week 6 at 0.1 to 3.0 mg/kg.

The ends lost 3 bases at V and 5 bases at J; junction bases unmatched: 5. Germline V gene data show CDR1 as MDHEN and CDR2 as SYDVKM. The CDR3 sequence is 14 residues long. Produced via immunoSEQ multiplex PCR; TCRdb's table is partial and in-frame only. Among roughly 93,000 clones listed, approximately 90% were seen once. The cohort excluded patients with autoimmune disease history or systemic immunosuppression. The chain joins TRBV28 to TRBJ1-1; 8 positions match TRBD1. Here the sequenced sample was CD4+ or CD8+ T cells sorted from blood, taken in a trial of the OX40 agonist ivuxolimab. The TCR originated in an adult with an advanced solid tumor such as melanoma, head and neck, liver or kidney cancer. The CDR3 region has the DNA TGTGCCAGCAGTTTCAGGGGGCGGGGGACTGAAGCTTTCTTT. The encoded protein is CASSFRGRGTEAFF.